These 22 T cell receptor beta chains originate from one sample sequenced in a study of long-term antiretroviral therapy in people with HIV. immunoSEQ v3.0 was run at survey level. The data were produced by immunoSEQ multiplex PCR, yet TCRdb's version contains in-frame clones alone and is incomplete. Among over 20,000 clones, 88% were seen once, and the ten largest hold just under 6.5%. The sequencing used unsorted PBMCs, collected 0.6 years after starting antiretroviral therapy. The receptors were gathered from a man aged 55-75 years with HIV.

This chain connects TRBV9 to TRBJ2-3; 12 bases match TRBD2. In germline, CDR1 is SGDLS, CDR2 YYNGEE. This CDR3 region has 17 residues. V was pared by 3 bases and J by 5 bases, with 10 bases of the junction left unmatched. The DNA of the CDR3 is TGTGCCAGCAGCGAGGACTCTAGCGGGGGGGCGGTAGATACGCAGTATTTT. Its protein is CASSEDSSGGAVDTQYF.

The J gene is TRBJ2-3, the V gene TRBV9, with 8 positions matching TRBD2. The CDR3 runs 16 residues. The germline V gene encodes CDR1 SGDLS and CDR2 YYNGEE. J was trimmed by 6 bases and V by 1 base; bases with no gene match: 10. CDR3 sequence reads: CASSVLAGGPSDTQYF. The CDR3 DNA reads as TGTGCCAGCAGCGTACTAGCGGGCGGTCCGTCGGATACGCAGTATTTT.

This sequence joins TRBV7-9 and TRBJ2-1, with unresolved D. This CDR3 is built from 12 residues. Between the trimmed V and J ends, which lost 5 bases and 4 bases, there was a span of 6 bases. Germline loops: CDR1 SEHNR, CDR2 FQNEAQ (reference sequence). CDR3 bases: TGTGCCAGCAGCCAAACATACAATGAGCAGTTCTTC. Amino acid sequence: CASSQTYNEQFF.

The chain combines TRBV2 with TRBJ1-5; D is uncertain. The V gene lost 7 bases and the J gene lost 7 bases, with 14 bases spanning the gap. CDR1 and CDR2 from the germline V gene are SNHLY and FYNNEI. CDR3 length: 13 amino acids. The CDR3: CASMPERSQPQHF. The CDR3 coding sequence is TGTGCCAGCATGCCAGAGAGGAGCCAGCCCCAGCATTTT. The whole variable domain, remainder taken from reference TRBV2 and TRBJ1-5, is EPEVTQTPSHQVTQMGQEVILRCVPISNHLYFYWYRQILGQKVEFLVSFYNNEISEKSEIFDDQFSVERPDGSNFTLKIRSTKLEDSAMYFCASMPERSQPQHFGDGTRLSIL.

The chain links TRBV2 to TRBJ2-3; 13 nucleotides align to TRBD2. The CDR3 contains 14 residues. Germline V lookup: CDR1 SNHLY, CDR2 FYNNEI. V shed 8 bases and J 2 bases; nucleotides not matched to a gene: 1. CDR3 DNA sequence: TGTGCCAGCGGACTAGCGGGAGTCACAGATACGCAGTATTTT. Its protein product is CASGLAGVTDTQYF.

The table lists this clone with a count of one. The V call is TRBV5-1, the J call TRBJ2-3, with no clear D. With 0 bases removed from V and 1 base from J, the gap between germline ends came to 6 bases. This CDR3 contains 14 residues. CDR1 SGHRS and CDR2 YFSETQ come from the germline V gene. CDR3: CASSLEYGTDTQYF. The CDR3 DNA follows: TGCGCCAGCAGCTTGGAGTACGGCACAGATACGCAGTATTTT.

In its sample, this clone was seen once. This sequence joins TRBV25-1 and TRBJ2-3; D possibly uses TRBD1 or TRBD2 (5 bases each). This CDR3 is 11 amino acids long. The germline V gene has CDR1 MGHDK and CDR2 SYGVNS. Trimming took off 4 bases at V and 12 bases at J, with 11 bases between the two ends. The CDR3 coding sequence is TGTGCCAGCAGTGTGGGGGATCGACAGTATTTT. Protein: CASSVGDRQYF.

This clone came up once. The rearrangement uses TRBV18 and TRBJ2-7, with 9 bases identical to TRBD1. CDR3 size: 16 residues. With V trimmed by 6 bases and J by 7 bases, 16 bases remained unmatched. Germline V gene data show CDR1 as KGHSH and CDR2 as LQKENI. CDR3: CASSQPGQGFLREQYF. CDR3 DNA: TGTGCCAGCTCGCAACCGGGACAGGGATTTTTAAGGGAGCAGTACTTC.

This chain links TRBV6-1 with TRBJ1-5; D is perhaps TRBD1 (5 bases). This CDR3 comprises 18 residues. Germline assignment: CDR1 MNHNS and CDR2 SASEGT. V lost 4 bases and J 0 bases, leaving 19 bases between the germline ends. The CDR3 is CASSARGGQKNSNQPQHF. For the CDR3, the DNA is TGTGCCAGCAGTGCTCGGGGAGGACAAAAAAATAGCAATCAGCCCCAGCATTTT.

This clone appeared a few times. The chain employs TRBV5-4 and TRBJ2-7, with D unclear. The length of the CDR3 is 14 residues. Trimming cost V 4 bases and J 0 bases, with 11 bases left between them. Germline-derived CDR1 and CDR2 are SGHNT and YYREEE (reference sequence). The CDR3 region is CASSQDGNSYEQYF. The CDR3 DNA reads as TGTGCCAGCAGCCAGGACGGAAACTCCTACGAGCAGTACTTC.

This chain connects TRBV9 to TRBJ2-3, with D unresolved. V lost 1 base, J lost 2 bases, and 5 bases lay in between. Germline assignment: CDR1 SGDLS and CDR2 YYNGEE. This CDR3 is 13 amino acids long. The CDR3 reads CASSVSHTDTQYF. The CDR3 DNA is TGTGCCAGCAGCGTAAGCCACACAGATACGCAGTATTTT.

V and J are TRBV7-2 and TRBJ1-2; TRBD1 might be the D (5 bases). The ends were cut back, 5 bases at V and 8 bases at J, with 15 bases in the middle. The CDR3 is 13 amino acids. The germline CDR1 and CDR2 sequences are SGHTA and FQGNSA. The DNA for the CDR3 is TGTGCCAGCAGCCAGAGCGCAGGGTACGGCTACACCTTC. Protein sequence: CASSQSAGYGYTF.

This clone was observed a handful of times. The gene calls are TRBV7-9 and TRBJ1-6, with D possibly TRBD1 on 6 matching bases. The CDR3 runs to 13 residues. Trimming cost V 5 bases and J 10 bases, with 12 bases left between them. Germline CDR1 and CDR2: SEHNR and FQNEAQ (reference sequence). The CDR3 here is CASSISGESPLHF. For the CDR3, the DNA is TGTGCCAGCAGCATATCAGGGGAATCACCCCTCCACTTT.

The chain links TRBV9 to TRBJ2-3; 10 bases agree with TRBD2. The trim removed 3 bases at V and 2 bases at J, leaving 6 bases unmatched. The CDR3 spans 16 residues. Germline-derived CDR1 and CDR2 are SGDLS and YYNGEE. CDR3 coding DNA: TGTGCCAGCAGCGGACGAGCGGGGGGGAACACAGATACGCAGTATTTT. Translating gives CASSGRAGGNTDTQYF.

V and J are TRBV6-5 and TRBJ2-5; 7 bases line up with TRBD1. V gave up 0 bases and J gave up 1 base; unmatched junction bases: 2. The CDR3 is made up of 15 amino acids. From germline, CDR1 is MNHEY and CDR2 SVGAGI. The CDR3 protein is CASSYSGTVQETQYF. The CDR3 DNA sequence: TGTGCCAGCAGTTACTCGGGGACAGTCCAAGAGACCCAGTACTTC.

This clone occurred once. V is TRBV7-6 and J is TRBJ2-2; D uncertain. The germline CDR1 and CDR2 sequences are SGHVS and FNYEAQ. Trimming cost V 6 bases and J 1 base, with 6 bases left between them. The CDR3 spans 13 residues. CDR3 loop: CASSTLNTGELFF. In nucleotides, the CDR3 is TGTGCCAGCAGTACCTTGAACACCGGGGAGCTGTTTTTT. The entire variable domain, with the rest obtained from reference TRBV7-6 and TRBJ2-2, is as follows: GAGVSQSPRYKVTKRGQDVALRCDPISGHVSLYWYRQALGQGPEFLTYFNYEAQQDKSGLPNDRFSAERPEGSISTLTIQRTEQRDSAMYRCASSTLNTGELFFGEGSRLTVL.

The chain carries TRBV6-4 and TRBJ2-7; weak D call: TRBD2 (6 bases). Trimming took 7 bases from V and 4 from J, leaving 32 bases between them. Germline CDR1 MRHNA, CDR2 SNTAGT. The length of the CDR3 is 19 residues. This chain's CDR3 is CASKPSGGPTTGKWYEQYF. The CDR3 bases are TGTGCCAGCAAACCGTCAGGAGGGCCGACTACGGGTAAGTGGTACGAGCAGTACTTC.

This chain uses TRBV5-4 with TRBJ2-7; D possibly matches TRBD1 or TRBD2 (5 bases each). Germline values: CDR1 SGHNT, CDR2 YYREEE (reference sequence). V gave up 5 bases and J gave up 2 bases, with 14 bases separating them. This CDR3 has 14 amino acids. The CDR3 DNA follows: TGTGCCAGCAGAGGACGGGACGCCCCCTACGAGCAGTACTTC. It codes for CASRGRDAPYEQYF.

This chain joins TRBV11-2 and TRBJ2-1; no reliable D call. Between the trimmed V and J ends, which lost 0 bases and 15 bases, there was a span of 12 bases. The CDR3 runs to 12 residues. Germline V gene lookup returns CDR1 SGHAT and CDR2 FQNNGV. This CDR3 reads CASSLEFRLPFF. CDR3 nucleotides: TGTGCCAGCAGCTTAGAGTTCAGGTTGCCGTTCTTC.

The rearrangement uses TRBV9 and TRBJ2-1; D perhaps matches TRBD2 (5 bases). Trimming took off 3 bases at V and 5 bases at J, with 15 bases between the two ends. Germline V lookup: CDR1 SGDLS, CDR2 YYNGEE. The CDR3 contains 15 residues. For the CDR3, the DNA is TGTGCCAGCAGCGCGCGGGCATTAGAAAACAATGAGCAGTTCTTC. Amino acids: CASSARALENNEQFF. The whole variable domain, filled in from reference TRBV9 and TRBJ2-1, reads DSGVTQTPKHLITATGQRVTLRCSPRSGDLSVYWYQQSLDQGLQFLIQYYNGEERAKGNILERFSAQQFPDLHSELNLSSLELGDSALYFCASSARALENNEQFFGPGTRLTVL.

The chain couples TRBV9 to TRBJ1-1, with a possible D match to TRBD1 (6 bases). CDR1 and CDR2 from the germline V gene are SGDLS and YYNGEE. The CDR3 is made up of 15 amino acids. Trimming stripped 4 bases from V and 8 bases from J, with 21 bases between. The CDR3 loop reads CASSPGETNRREAFF. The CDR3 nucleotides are TGTGCCAGCAGCCCAGGGGAGACAAATCGACGGGAAGCTTTCTTT.

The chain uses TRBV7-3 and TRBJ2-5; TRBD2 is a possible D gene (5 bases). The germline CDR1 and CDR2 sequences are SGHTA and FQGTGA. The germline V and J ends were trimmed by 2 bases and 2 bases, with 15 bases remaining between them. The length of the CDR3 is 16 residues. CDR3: CASSLPLAGVQETQYF. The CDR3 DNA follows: TGTGCCAGCAGCTTACCTCTAGCTGGGGTACAAGAGACCCAGTACTTC.